A single T cell receptor (beta chain) is shown here with its context. The sample belongs to a study of blood T cell repertoires in COVID-19. The germline gives CDR1 MGHDK, CDR2 SYGVNS. The V end lost 5 bases, the J end lost 1 base, and 8 bases lay between the germline ends. The CDR3 is made up of 13 amino acids. Sequencing was performed with immunoSEQ multiplex PCR; in TCRdb, only in-frame clones are kept and a portion is missing. This table holds about 210,000 clones, around 85% found once. The chain has TRBV25-1 and TRBJ1-2; a weak D match, TRBD1 (5 bases). This sequence originates from a man in his forties with acute or convalescent COVID-19. Input material: peripheral blood. DNA of the CDR3: TGTGCCAGCAGTAGGACATTTAACTATGGCTACACCTTC. Translating gives CASSRTFNYGYTF.